The clone carrying this T cell receptor (beta chain) was observed a handful of times. Antigen specificity is unknown. A much larger clone differs by one base, so this may be a read error. This specimen comes from a study of T cells in Graves' hyperthyroidism and ophthalmopathy. Findings of the study overall: Also found in blood were most expanded thyroid clonotypes above 0.001. From stable hyperthyroidism, ophthalmopathy was separated by a 13 V-J model.

There were TCR beta CDR3 regions amplified from RNA transcripts. The HTBI primer set was used in a first-round RT-PCR of the TCR CDR3. One entry per CDR3 protein, called by TCRdb with MiXCR from the multiplex PCR reads. In the table there are under 650,000 distinct CDR3 sequences, roughly 16% of which are singletons. This CDR3 is 13 amino acids long. V was cut by 10 bases and J by 7 bases, with 19 bases left in between. Germline lookup yields CDR1 KGHSH and CDR2 LQKENI. A lack of ophthalmopathy progression within 18 months defined stable Graves' hyperthyroidism. The study left out patients who had uncontrolled infection, other autoimmune disease, pregnancy or lactation.

This clonotype was sampled from a woman aged 25 to 39 with Graves' hyperthyroidism. The chain couples TRBV18 to TRBJ2-5, with a possible D match to TRBD2 (5 bases). The sequenced sample was blood. In nucleotides, the CDR3 is TGTGCCACGTGGGGAGTGGAGAAAGGGACCCAGTACTTC. It is translated as CATWGVEKGTQYF.